This TCR beta chain was identified during a study of T-cell memory formation after mild COVID-19. TCRdb fed the 5' RACE reads into MiXCR, producing one record per CDR3 protein. The sample consists of around 450,000 distinct CDR3 sequences, approximately 20% of them appearing once. V was clipped by 0 bases and J by 4 bases; unmatched bases: 8. The germline V gene encodes CDR1 LGHNA and CDR2 YNFKEQ. This CDR3 contains 18 residues. The sample was PBMCs or a T cell subset sorted from them (not recorded which). The TCR sequence derives from an adult woman who had mild COVID-19 (a few samples of this study predate the infection). Cell type and time point are not known. The chain has TRBV4-2 and TRBJ2-2; 10 nucleotides align to TRBD2. In nucleotides, the CDR3 is TGTGCCAGCAGCCAAGAGCACCCTAGCGGGGGTATCACCGGGGAGCTGTTTTTT. Translation gives CASSQEHPSGGITGELFF.